This entry lists 14 T cell receptor beta chains sequenced from one sample in a study of monozygotic twins with inflammatory bowel disease. TCRdb re-called the 5' RACE reads and gives one entry per CDR3 protein, without DNA. The sample table sets out roughly 300,000 distinct CDR3 sequences. The sequenced material came from blood. The source of these receptors is a human donor with ulcerative colitis or Crohn's disease, or a healthy co-twin of an affected twin (not recorded which).

The chain combines TRBV6-2 or TRBV6-3 with TRBJ2-1; TCRdb's D call of TRBD1 is untestable without DNA. The CDR3 sequence is 17 residues long. Germline CDR1 reads MNHEY; CDR2 reads SVGEGT. The CDR3 reads CASSYVYGTGSYNEQFF.

V and J are TRBV5-3 and TRBJ2-1; TCRdb lists TRBD1, though no DNA is available to test this call. TRBV5-3 is labeled an ORF, and its function is uncertain. The CDR3 has 15 residues. This CDR3 reads CARREPEAGRNEQFF.

The chain recombines TRBV12-3 or TRBV12-4 with TRBJ2-7; the D gene TCRdb calls, TRBD2, cannot be checked with no DNA. This CDR3 has 14 amino acids. The CDR3 sequence: CASGSKGRRNEQYF.

The chain has TRBV10-3 and TRBJ1-5; without DNA, the TCRdb call of TRBD1 cannot be checked. CDR1 and CDR2 from the germline V gene are ENHRY and SYGVKD. The CDR3 is 16 residues long. This CDR3 reads CAISESPGGQSQPQHF.

This chain joins TRBV7-6 and TRBJ2-1; lacking DNA, the TRBD2 call made by TCRdb goes unchecked. The CDR3 runs to 17 residues. Per germline, CDR1 SGHVS and CDR2 FNYEAQ. The CDR3: CASSSQSSGSSYNEQFF.

This chain connects TRBV9 to TRBJ2-5; no DNA is available, so the TRBD2 call from TCRdb remains unchecked. The CDR3 covers 15 residues. Germline V lookup: CDR1 SGDLS, CDR2 YYNGEE. CDR3 loop: CASSVYLAGTETQYF.

The chain has TRBV7-2 and TRBJ2-7. The CDR3 is made up of 11 amino acids. Per germline, CDR1 SGHTA and CDR2 FQGNSA. CDR3: CASSSTYEQYF.

The chain uses TRBV20-1 and TRBJ2-1; absent DNA, TCRdb's TRBD2 call cannot be checked. Per germline, CDR1 DFQATT and CDR2 SNEGSKA (reference sequence). This CDR3 region has 16 residues. The CDR3 region is CSARGSSGIQYNEQFF.

This chain links TRBV6-1 with TRBJ2-3; the TRBD1 assignment by TCRdb is unverifiable without DNA. This CDR3 spans 16 amino acids. In germline, CDR1 is MNHNS, CDR2 SASEGT. CDR3 protein: CASSQDRATRTDTQYF.

The chain has TRBV10-3 and TRBJ2-5; absent DNA, TCRdb's TRBD1 call cannot be checked. The CDR3 consists of 16 residues. Germline assignment: CDR1 ENHRY and CDR2 SYGVKD. This chain's CDR3 is CACRDGGVHKGETQYF.

The chain combines TRBV7-2 with TRBJ2-3; TCRdb's assignment of TRBD2 cannot be checked, as there is no DNA. The CDR3 extends over 16 amino acids. Per the germline V gene, CDR1 is SGHTA and CDR2 is FQGNSA. The CDR3 is CASSLVPRGMTDTQYF.

V usage is TRBV6-2 or TRBV6-3 and J usage is TRBJ2-1. The CDR3 is 13 amino acids. In germline, CDR1 is MNHEY, CDR2 SVGEGT. The CDR3 region is CASSYSLGWEQFF.

The chain employs TRBV6-1 and TRBJ2-5; TCRdb picks TRBD2, but there is no DNA to check that call. CDR3 length: 15 amino acids. The germline CDR1 and CDR2 sequences are MNHNS and SASEGT. The CDR3 region is CASRRSGGTQETQYF.

This chain uses TRBV6-5 with TRBJ1-5; there is no DNA to check the TCRdb D call of TRBD1. CDR1 and CDR2 from the germline V gene are MNHEY and SVGAGI. CDR3 length: 12 residues. The CDR3 protein is CASRQGRGPQHF.